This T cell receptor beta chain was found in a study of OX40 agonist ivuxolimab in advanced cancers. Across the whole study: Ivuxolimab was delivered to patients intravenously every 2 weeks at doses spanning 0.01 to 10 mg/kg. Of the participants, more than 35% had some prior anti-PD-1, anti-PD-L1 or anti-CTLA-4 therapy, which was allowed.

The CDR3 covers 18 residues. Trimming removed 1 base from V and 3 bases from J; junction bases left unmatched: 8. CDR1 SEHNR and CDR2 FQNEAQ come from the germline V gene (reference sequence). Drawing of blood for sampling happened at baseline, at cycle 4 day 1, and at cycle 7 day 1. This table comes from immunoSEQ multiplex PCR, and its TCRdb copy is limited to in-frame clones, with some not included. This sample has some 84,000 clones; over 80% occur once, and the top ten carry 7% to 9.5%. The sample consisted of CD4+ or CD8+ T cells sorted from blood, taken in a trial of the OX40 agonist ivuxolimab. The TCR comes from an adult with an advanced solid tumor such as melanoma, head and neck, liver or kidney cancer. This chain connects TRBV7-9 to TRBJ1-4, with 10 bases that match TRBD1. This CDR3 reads CASSLDPTGGVANEKLFF. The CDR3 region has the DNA TGTGCCAGCAGCTTAGATCCGACAGGGGGCGTAGCTAATGAAAAACTGTTTTTT. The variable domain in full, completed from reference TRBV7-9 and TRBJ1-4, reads DTGVSQNPRHKITKRGQNVTFRCDPISEHNRLYWYRQTLGQGPEFLTYFQNEAQLEKSRLLSDRFSAERPKGSFSTLEIQRTEQGDSAMYLCASSLDPTGGVANEKLFFGSGTQLSVL.